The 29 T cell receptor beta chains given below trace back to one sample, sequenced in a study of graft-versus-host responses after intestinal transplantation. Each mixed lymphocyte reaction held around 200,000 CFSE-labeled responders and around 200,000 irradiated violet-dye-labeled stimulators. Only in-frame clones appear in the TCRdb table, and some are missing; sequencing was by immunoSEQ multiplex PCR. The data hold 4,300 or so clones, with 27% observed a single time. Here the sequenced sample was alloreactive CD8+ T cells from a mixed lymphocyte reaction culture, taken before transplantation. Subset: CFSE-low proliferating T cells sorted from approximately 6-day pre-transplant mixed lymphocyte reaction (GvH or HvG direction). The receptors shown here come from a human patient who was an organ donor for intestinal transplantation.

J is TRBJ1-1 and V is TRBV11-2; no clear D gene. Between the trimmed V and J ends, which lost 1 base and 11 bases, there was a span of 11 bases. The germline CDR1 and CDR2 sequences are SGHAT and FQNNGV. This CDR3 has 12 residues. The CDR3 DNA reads TGTGCCAGCAGCTTAGTCGAGCTCAGGGCTTTCTTT. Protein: CASSLVELRAFF.

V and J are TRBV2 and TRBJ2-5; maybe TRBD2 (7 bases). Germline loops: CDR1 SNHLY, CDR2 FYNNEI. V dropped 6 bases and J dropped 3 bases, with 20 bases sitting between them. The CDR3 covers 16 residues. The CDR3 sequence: CASRAAAGRGEETQYF. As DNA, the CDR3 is TGTGCCAGCAGGGCTGCTGCGGGGAGGGGGGAAGAGACCCAGTACTTC.

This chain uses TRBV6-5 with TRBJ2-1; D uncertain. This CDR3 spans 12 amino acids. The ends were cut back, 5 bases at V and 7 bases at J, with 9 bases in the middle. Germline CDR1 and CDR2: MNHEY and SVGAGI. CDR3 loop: CASSLLENEQFF. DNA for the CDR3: TGTGCCAGCAGTCTGCTAGAAAATGAGCAGTTCTTC.

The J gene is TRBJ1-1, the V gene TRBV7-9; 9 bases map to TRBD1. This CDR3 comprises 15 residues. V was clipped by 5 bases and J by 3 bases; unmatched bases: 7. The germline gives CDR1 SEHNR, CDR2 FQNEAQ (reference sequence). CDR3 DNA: TGTGCCAGCAGCCCCCACCGGACAGGGGACACTGAAGCTTTCTTT. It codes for CASSPHRTGDTEAFF.

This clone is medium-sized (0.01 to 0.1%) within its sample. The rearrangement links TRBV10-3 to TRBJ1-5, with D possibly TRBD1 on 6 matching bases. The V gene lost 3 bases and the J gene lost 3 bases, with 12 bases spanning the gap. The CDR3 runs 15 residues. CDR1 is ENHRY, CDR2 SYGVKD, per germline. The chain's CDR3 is CAISDGDTLNQPQHF. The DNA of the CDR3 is TGTGCCATCAGTGATGGGGACACGCTCAATCAGCCCCAGCATTTT.

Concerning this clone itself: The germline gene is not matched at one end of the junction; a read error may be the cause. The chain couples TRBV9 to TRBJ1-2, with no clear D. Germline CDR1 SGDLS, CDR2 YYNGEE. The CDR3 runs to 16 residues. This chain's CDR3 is CASQKWYSRKNYVYTF. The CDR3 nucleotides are TGTGCCAGCCAGAAATGGTACTCAAGAAAGAACTATGTCTACACCTTC.

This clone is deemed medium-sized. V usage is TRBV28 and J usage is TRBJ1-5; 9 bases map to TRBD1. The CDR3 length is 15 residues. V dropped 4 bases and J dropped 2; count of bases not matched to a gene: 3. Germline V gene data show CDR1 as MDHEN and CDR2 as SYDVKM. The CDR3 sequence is CASSWGQGGNQPQHF. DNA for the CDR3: TGTGCCAGCAGTTGGGGACAGGGAGGCAATCAGCCCCAGCATTTT.

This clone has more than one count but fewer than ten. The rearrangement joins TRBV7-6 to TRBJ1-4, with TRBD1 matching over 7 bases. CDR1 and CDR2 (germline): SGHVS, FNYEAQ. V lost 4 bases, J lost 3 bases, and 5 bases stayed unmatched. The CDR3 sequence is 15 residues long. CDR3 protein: CASSWTRGANEKLFF. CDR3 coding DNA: TGTGCCAGCAGCTGGACCAGGGGGGCTAATGAAAAACTGTTTTTT. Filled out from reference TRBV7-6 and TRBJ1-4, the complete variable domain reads GAGVSQSPRYKVTKRGQDVALRCDPISGHVSLYWYRQALGQGPEFLTYFNYEAQQDKSGLPNDRFSAERPEGSISTLTIQRTEQRDSAMYRCASSWTRGANEKLFFGSGTQLSVL.

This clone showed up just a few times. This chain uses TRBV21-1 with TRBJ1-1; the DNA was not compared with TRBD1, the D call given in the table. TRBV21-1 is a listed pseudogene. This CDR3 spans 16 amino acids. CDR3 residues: CASSRQGRRGNTEAFF. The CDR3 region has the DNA TGTGCCAGCAGCAGACAGGGAAGGAGGGGGAACACTGAAGCTTTCTTT.

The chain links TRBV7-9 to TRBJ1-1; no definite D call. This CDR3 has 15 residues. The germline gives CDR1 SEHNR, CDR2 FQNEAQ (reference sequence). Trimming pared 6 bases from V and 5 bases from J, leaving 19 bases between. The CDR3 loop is CASSPSELVLTEAFF. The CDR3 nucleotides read TGTGCCAGCAGTCCCTCCGAATTAGTTTTGACTGAAGCTTTCTTT.

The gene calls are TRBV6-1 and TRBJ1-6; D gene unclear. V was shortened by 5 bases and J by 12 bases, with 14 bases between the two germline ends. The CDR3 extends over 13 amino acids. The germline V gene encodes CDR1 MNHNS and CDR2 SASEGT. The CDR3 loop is CASSWAGGIPLHF. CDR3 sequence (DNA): TGTGCCAGCAGTTGGGCCGGAGGTATACCCCTCCACTTT.

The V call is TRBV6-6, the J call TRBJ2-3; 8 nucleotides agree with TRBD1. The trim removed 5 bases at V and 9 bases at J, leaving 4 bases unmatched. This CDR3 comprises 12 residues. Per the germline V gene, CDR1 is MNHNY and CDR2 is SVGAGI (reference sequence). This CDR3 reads CASSPWTGTQYF. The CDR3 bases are TGTGCCAGCAGTCCTTGGACAGGGACGCAGTATTTT.

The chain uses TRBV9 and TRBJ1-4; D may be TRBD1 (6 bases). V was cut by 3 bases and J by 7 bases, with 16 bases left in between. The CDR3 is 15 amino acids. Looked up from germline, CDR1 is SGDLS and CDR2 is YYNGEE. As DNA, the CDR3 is TGTGCCAGCAGCGACACAGGGACCAGGAGTGAAAAACTGTTTTTT. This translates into CASSDTGTRSEKLFF.

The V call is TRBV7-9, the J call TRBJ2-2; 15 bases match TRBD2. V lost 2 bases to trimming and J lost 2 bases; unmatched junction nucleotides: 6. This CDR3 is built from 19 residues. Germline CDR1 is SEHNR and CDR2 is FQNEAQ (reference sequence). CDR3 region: CASSLSWTSGGANTGELFF. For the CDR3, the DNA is TGTGCCAGCAGCTTATCATGGACTAGCGGGGGGGCTAACACCGGGGAGCTGTTTTTT. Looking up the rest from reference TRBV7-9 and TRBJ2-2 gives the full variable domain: DTGVSQNPRHKITKRGQNVTFRCDPISEHNRLYWYRQTLGQGPEFLTYFQNEAQLEKSRLLSDRFSAERPKGSFSTLEIQRTEQGDSAMYLCASSLSWTSGGANTGELFFGEGSRLTVL.

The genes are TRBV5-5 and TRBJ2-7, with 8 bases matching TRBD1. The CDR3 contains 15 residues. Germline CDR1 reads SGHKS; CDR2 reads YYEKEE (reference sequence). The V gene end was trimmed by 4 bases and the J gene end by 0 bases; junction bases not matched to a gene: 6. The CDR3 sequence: CASSQGQGRSYEQYV. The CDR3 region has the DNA TGTGCCAGCAGCCAAGGACAGGGCCGCTCCTACGAGCAGTACGTC.

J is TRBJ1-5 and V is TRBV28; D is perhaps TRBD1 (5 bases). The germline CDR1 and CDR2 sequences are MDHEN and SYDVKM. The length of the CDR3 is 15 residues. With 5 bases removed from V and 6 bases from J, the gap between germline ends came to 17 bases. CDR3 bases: TGTGCCAGCAGTCGCCGAAGGCGGGGCTCTCAGCCCCAGCATTTT. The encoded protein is CASSRRRRGSQPQHF.

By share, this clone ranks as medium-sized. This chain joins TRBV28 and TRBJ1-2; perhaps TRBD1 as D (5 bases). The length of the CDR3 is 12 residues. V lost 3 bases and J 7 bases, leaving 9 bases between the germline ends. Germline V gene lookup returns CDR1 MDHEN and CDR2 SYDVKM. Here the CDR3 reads CASSLATAGYTF. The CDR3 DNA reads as TGTGCCAGCAGTTTGGCGACAGCTGGCTACACCTTC.

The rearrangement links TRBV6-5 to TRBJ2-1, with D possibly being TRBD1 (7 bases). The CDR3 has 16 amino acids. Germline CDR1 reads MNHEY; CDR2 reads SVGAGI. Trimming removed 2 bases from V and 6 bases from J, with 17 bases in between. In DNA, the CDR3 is TGTGCCAGCAGTTACCCCACAGGGGAGGCCGGCAATGAGCAGTTCTTC. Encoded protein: CASSYPTGEAGNEQFF.

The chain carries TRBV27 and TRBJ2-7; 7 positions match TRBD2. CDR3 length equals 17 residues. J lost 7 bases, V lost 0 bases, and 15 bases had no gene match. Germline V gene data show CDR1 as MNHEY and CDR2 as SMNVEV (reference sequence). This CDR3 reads CASSLSGRGTHVGEQYV. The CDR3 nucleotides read TGTGCCAGCAGTTTATCGGGGCGGGGGACCCACGTTGGAGAGCAGTACGTC.

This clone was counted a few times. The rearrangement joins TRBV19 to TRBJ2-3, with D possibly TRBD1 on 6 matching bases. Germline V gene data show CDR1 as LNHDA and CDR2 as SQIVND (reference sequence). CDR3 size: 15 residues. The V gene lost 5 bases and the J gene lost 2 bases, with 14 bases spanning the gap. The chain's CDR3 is CASSGYRDYTDTQYF. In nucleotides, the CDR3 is TGTGCCAGTAGTGGATACAGGGATTACACAGATACGCAGTATTTT.

The CDR3, as DNA: TGTGCCAGCAGTTTTACAGCTACCTACAATGAGCAGTTCTTC. This sequence encodes CASSFTATYNEQFF. The chain employs TRBV6-4 and TRBJ2-1; D ambiguous. Germline lookup yields CDR1 MRHNA and CDR2 SNTAGT. V shed 5 bases and J shed 2 bases, with 10 bases lying between them. This CDR3 region has 14 residues.

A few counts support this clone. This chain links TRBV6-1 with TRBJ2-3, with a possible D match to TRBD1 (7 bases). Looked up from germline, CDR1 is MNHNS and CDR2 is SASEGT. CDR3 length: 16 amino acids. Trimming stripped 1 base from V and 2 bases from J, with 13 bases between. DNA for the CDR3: TGTGCCAGCAGTGAAGTGGAGGGGGCCACCACAGATACGCAGTATTTT. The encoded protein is CASSEVEGATTDTQYF.

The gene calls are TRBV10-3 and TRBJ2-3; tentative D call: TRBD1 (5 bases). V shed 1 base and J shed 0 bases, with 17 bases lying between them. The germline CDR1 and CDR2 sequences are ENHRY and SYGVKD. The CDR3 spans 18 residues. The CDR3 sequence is CAISELGRVIPSTDTQYF. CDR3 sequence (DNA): TGTGCCATCAGTGAGTTGGGCAGGGTTATTCCTAGCACAGATACGCAGTATTTT.

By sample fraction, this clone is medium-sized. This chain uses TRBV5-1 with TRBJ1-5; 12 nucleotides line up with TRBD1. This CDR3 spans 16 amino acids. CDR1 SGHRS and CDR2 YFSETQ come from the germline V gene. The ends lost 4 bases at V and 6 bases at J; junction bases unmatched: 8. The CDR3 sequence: CASSPGQGADSQPQHF. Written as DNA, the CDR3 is TGCGCCAGCAGCCCGGGACAGGGGGCGGACAGTCAGCCCCAGCATTTT. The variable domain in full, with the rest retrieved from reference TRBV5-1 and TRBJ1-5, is KAGVTQTPRYLIKTRGQQVTLSCSPISGHRSVSWYQQTPGQGLQFLFEYFSETQRNKGNFPGRFSGRQFSNSRSEMNVSTLELGDSALYLCASSPGQGADSQPQHFGDGTRLSIL.

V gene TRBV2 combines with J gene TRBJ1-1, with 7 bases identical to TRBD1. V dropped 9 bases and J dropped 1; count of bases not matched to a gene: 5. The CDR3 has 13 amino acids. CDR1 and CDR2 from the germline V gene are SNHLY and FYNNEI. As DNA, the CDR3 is TGTGCCAGGAACAGGGGCCCGAACACTGAAGCTTTCTTT. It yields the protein CARNRGPNTEAFF.

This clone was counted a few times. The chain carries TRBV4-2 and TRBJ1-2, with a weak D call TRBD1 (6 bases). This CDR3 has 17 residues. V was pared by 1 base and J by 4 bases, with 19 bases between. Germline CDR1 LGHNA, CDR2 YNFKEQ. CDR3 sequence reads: CASSQVLSGEGSYGYTF. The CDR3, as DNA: TGTGCCAGCAGCCAAGTGTTATCAGGGGAGGGTAGCTATGGCTACACCTTC.

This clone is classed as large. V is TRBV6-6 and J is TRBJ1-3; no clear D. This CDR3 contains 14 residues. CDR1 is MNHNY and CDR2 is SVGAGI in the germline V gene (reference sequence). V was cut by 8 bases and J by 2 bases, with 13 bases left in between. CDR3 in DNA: TGTGCCAGCCGACAATTCCTTCCTGGAAACACCATATATTTT. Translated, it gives CASRQFLPGNTIYF.

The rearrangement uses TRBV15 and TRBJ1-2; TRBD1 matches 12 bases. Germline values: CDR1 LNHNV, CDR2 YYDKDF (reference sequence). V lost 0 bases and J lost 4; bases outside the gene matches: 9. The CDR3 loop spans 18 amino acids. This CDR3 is CATSRDPFWDRGPYGYTF. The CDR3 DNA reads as TGTGCCACCAGCAGAGACCCCTTTTGGGACAGGGGGCCCTATGGCTACACCTTC. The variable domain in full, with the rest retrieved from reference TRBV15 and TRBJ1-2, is DAMVIQNPRYQVTQFGKPVTLSCSQTLNHNVMYWYQQKSSQAPKLLFHYYDKDFNNEADTPDNFQSRRPNTSFCFLDIRSPGLGDTAMYLCATSRDPFWDRGPYGYTFGSGTRLTVV.

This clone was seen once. The CDR3 protein is CASSLASGGWPEAFF. DNA of the CDR3: TGTGCCAGCAGCTTAGCCTCGGGGGGGTGGCCTGAAGCTTTCTTT. The rearrangement joins TRBV7-6 to TRBJ1-1; D possibly corresponds to TRBD1 (5 bases). Germline CDR1 is SGHVS and CDR2 is FNYEAQ. The germline V and J ends were trimmed by 0 bases and 6 bases, with 14 bases remaining between them. The CDR3 totals 15 residues.